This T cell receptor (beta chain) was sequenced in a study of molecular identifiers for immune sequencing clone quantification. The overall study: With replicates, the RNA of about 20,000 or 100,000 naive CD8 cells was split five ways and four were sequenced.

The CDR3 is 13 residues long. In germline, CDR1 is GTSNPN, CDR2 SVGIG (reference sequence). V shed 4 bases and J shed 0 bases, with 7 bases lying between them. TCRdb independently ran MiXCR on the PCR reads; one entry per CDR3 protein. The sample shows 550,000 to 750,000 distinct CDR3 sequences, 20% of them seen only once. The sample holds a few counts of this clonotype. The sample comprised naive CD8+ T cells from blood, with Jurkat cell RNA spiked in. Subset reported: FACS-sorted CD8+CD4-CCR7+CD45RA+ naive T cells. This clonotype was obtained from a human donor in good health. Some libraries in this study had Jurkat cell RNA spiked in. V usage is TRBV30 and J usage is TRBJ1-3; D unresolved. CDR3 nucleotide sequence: TGTGCCTGGACAGTCGGCTCTGGAAACACCATATATTTT. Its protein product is CAWTVGSGNTIYF.